The present entry profiles one TCR beta chain with its context. Which antigen it targets is not known. No qualities accompany the bases; no much larger clone lies one base away. The data belong to a study of shared clonotypes between healthy human individuals (dated by TCRdb to 2018 to 2021). A note on the overall study: The cohort comprised a couple of women and three men aged 18 to 49 years. Per donor, three plates each were used for CD4 naive and CD4 memory, two for CD8 naive, and one for CD8 memory. To estimate repertoire size and how much clonotype sharing occurs between individuals, the study deeply sequenced the blood TCR repertoires of a handful of healthy adults. To increase sequencing depth and limit assay-specific biases, different laboratories used diverse techniques to prepare libraries and sequence TCR repertoires. Leukapheresis yielded between about 0.85 and 9.5 billion PBMCs per donor. Findings and caveats that apply to the study as a whole: Pairwise subsampling indicated that sequencing depth was expected to affect the degree of clonotype sharing among donors. Across a few donors, 4.5% to 6.5% of naive CD4, roughly 3.5% of naive CD8, roughly 2.2% of memory CD4, and roughly 0.4% of memory CD8 clonotypes were shared. Estimated clonotype richness was generally larger for naive than for memory subsets. Sampling was restricted to blood, and TCR repertoires in tissues likely differ from the TCR repertoires found in blood. Incomplete sequencing was indicated by rarefaction of sorted-subset datasets, despite the large sequencing depth. Clonotypes shared by all four sorted-subset donors showed higher generation probabilities than non-shared clonotypes. Because the study included a small number of donors, the genetic and exposure-history diversity represented was limited.

From the germline V gene (reference sequence), CDR1 is GTSNPN and CDR2 is SVGIG. Relative to germline, V is 5 bases shorter and J is 14 bases shorter, with 11 bases between their ends. From cysteine to phenylalanine, the CDR3 is 9 amino acids long. The kept DNA is CDR3 alone, 27 bases in frame from the first base. TCR CDR3 regions were amplified from genomic DNA by multiplex PCR using the deep immunoSEQ assay. Extracted genomic DNA from each cell subset was spread evenly across all wells of several immunoSEQ 96-well plates, with each plate serving as a replicate. Each replicate PCR for sorted subsets received about 180 ng genomic DNA, equal to 30,000 or so T cell genomes. Purified libraries were quantified with a Qubit 3.0 fluorometer, sized on a Bioanalyzer 2100, and re-quantified with the KAPA Library Quantification kit. A separate single-read 150-cycle Illumina NextSeq 550 flow cell was used to sequence each immunoSEQ 96-well plate. Under the source paper's analysis protocol: Because the immunoSEQ output held only junctional sequences and lacked quality scores, the filtering could not match the filtering applied to full-length reads. To assign V/J genes and CDR3, sequences were annotated using PyIR, a Python wrapper for IgBLAST v1.9, with IMGT germline references. Reads with weak V/J assignments (E-value above 1e-6), missing CDR3, stop codons, out-of-frame junctions, or ambiguous translated residues were removed. V3J clonotypes were defined as sequences sharing an identical inferred V gene, J gene, and CDR3 amino acid sequence. Percentage overlap between repertoires was computed as shared unique clonotypes divided by the size of the smaller repertoire. Richness of each repertoire was evaluated using RTK rarefaction, the Chao1 estimator, and Recon v2.1 estimates of unobserved clonotypes. Generation probabilities were computed with OLGA for all TCRbeta clonotypes obtained by the gDNA method from several donors. Held by TCRdb, this immuneACCESS table contains in-frame sequences only and omits some clones. Under half of the omission traces to an unresolved V gene where checked; the cause of the rest is unknown. The D gene and trimming were derived from the DNA, and the V and J assignments and clone size from that table. Counted in this sample were approximately 1,500,000 clones; approximately 96% of them appeared once. The ten largest clones add up to about 1.2% of the sample.

Healthy HIV-negative adults with no recently reported acute infections or vaccinations were included as donors. All donors were Caucasian adults living in Nashville, Tennessee, USA. CD4+ T cells were enriched by magnetic negative selection, after which naive cells were positively selected on CD45RA and the negative fraction was taken as the memory subset. Blood was collected by leukapheresis, and PBMCs were isolated by Ficoll-Histopaque density gradient centrifugation and then cryopreserved in liquid nitrogen vapor phase. Analytical flow cytometry was used to check the purity and quantity of every magnetically sorted T cell population. Each sorted fraction had its genomic DNA isolated and then quantified by UV absorbance on a Nanodrop 2000c.

The sample taken for sequencing was naive CD4+ T cells sorted from blood. The cell subset or site label of this sample denotes: CD45RA+ positively selected. Recombination connected TRBV30 to TRBJ2-3; no D gene is confidently identified. The source of this sequence is a man aged 30-40 years in good health. This receptor carries the CDR3 CAWFSVRYF. The DNA is as follows: TGTGCCTGGTTTTCCGTACGGTATTTT.